One T cell receptor beta chain is described in this entry. Germline CDR1 reads GTSNPN; CDR2 reads SVGIG (reference sequence). This CDR3 is 16 amino acids long. V was clipped by 5 bases and J by 10 bases; unmatched bases: 17. The table came from immunoSEQ multiplex PCR; TCRdb's copy has only in-frame clones and leaves some out. Of 150,000 to 190,000 clones in the sample, approximately 86% are singletons; the top ten hold under 15%. The data were taken from a study of radiation and T cells in renal cell carcinoma. Documented time point: blood 2 weeks post-SBRT. Treatment indicated: 15 Gy SBRT to primary tumor, nephrectomy 4 weeks later.

This TCR was recovered from a woman aged 45-59 years with renal cell carcinoma. V and J are TRBV30 and TRBJ1-4; 9 bases agree with TRBD1. The material sequenced was blood, taken from a patient whose treatment included radiotherapy and nephrectomy. The CDR3 region is CAWEDLIYGTGRKLFF. The CDR3, as DNA: TGTGCCTGGGAAGACCTGATCTACGGGACAGGGAGAAAACTGTTTTTT.